The rows below give T cell receptor beta chains drawn from one sample of a study of T cells in localized non-small cell lung cancer. TCRdb's copy holds only in-frame clones and misses some; the assay was immunoSEQ multiplex PCR. Found here are 25,000 to 30,000 clones, 92% of them singletons; the top ten hold about 4%. Source: peripheral blood mononuclear cells, taken before any cancer treatment. These receptor sequences come from a woman aged 35 to 69 with stage III lung adenocarcinoma. Each CDR3 is given with its conserved first and last residue. D genes are given only for firm matches. Some rows mark clone size as missing; the rest say once, few, many or name a class of expanded clone.

v_call: TRBV5-4; clone_size: NA; d_call: NA; j_call: TRBJ1-6; cdr3_nt: TGTGCCAGCAGCTTGGCCAGGCAGGGGAGGAATTCACCCCTCCACTTT; cdr3_aa: CASSLARQGRNSPLHF
v_call: TRBV7-9; clone_size: NA; d_call: NA; j_call: TRBJ2-1; cdr3_nt: TGTGCCAGCAGCTTAGGGTCCGTAGAATACAATGAGCAGTTCTTC; cdr3_aa: CASSLGSVEYNEQFF
v_call: TRBV5-4; clone_size: NA; d_call: NA; j_call: TRBJ2-7; cdr3_nt: TGTGCCAGCAGCTTGGGAGCCTCCCGGGACAACTACGAGCAGTACTTC; cdr3_aa: CASSLGASRDNYEQYF
v_call: TRBV6-5; clone_size: once; d_call: NA; j_call: TRBJ2-1; cdr3_nt: TGTGCCAGCAGAGTACAGGGACGTAATGAGCAGTTCTTC; cdr3_aa: CASRVQGRNEQFF
v_call: TRBV6-5; clone_size: NA; d_call: TRBD1; j_call: TRBJ2-5; cdr3_nt: TGTGCCAGCACGGGGACAGACCAAGAGACCCAGTACTTC; cdr3_aa: CASTGTDQETQYF
v_call: TRBV13; clone_size: NA; d_call: NA; j_call: TRBJ1-3; cdr3_nt: TGTGCCAGCAGCGTGGGGCGAGGGGCCGGAAACACCATATATTTT; cdr3_aa: CASSVGRGAGNTIYF
v_call: TRBV4-3; clone_size: NA; d_call: TRBD1; j_call: TRBJ1-5; cdr3_nt: TGCGCCAGCAGCCAAGACCCCTACCGTGAGGGGGCCAGCGGCAATCAGCCCCAGCATTTT; cdr3_aa: CASSQDPYREGASGNQPQHF
v_call: TRBV7-6; clone_size: NA; d_call: NA; j_call: TRBJ2-5; cdr3_nt: TGTGCCAGCAGCTTAGAGACAGGACGGAACCAAGAGACCCAGTACTTC; cdr3_aa: CASSLETGRNQETQYF
v_call: TRBV10-2; clone_size: NA; d_call: NA; j_call: TRBJ1-1; cdr3_nt: TGCGCCAGCAGTGTACAGGAGAACACTGAAGCTTTCTTT; cdr3_aa: CASSVQENTEAFF
v_call: TRBV6-5; clone_size: few; d_call: TRBD1; j_call: TRBJ1-3; cdr3_nt: TGTGCCAGCAGTCGGACAGGACCCTCTGGAAACACCATATATTTT; cdr3_aa: CASSRTGPSGNTIYF
v_call: TRBV5-4; clone_size: once; d_call: TRBD2; j_call: TRBJ2-3; cdr3_nt: TGTGCCAGCAGCTTGGAGGCGGGAGGGAGCGCAGATACGCAGTATTTT; cdr3_aa: CASSLEAGGSADTQYF
v_call: TRBV7-2; clone_size: NA; d_call: TRBD1; j_call: TRBJ2-7; cdr3_nt: TGTGCCAGCAGCTTAGTAGGGGGCGAGCCCTACGAGCAGTACTTC; cdr3_aa: CASSLVGGEPYEQYF
v_call: TRBV5-6; clone_size: NA; d_call: NA; j_call: TRBJ1-4; cdr3_nt: TGTGCCAGCAGCTTTCCCAGGGGTAATGAAAAACTGTTTTTT; cdr3_aa: CASSFPRGNEKLFF
v_call: TRBV6-5; clone_size: NA; d_call: NA; j_call: TRBJ2-7; cdr3_nt: TGTGCCAGCAGTTACGACAGGTACGAGCAGTACTTC; cdr3_aa: CASSYDRYEQYF
v_call: TRBV9; clone_size: once; d_call: NA; j_call: TRBJ2-1; cdr3_nt: TGTGCCAGCAGCGTAGGTACAGCTTACAATGAGCAGTTCTTC; cdr3_aa: CASSVGTAYNEQFF
v_call: TRBV6-1; clone_size: NA; d_call: NA; j_call: TRBJ1-4; cdr3_nt: TGTGCCAGCAGCGTGATGGCTAATGAAAAACTGTTTTTT; cdr3_aa: CASSVMANEKLFF
v_call: TRBV7-2; clone_size: NA; d_call: TRBD2; j_call: TRBJ2-3; cdr3_nt: TGTGCCAGCAGCTGGGCGGGGGGGCACACAGATACGCAGTATTTT; cdr3_aa: CASSWAGGHTDTQYF
v_call: TRBV6-1; clone_size: NA; d_call: NA; j_call: TRBJ2-3; cdr3_nt: TGTGCCAGCAGTGTTCTACAGGGATCCAGCACAGATACGCAGTATTTT; cdr3_aa: CASSVLQGSSTDTQYF
v_call: TRBV25-1; clone_size: NA; d_call: TRBD1; j_call: TRBJ1-2; cdr3_nt: TGTGCCAGCAGTGAAATTGGGCGACAGGGTCAGGATGGCTACACCTTC; cdr3_aa: CASSEIGRQGQDGYTF
v_call: TRBV5-4; clone_size: once; d_call: TRBD2; j_call: TRBJ2-5; cdr3_nt: TGTGCCAGCAGCGGTAGCGGGGAGGACCAAGAGACCCAGTACTTC; cdr3_aa: CASSGSGEDQETQYF
v_call: TRBV6-5; clone_size: NA; d_call: NA; j_call: TRBJ1-3; cdr3_nt: TGTGCCAGCAGTTACGGGTTTCTCTCTGGAAACACCATATATTTT; cdr3_aa: CASSYGFLSGNTIYF
v_call: TRBV7-9; clone_size: NA; d_call: NA; j_call: TRBJ1-1; cdr3_nt: TGTGCCAGCAGCTTAAGCCCATACGGAACGAACACTGAAGCTTTCTTT; cdr3_aa: CASSLSPYGTNTEAFF
v_call: TRBV27; clone_size: NA; d_call: NA; j_call: TRBJ2-1; cdr3_nt: TGTGCCAGCAGTTTAAGCACCTACAATGAGCAGTTCTTC; cdr3_aa: CASSLSTYNEQFF
v_call: TRBV6-1; clone_size: NA; d_call: NA; j_call: TRBJ2-1; cdr3_nt: TGTGCCAGCAGTGAACAGGGACTCCTTGCCTACAATGAGCAGTTCTTC; cdr3_aa: CASSEQGLLAYNEQFF
v_call: TRBV11-2; clone_size: NA; d_call: TRBD1; j_call: TRBJ1-3; cdr3_nt: TGTGCCAGCACCGCAACAGGGGGACGAGGAAACACCATATATTTT; cdr3_aa: CASTATGGRGNTIYF
v_call: TRBV27; clone_size: NA; d_call: NA; j_call: TRBJ2-7; cdr3_nt: TGTGCCAGCAGTTTATTAGGGGGCTCCTACGAGCAGTACTTC; cdr3_aa: CASSLLGGSYEQYF
v_call: TRBV5-4; clone_size: once; d_call: NA; j_call: TRBJ1-5; cdr3_nt: TGTGCCAGCAGCTGGAGCCCAGACTCCAATCAGCCCCAGCATTTT; cdr3_aa: CASSWSPDSNQPQHF
v_call: TRBV28; clone_size: NA; d_call: NA; j_call: TRBJ1-1; cdr3_nt: TGTGCCAGCAGTTTAAGTCGTGAGGCTCACTTT; cdr3_aa: CASSLSREAHF
v_call: TRBV7-8; clone_size: NA; d_call: NA; j_call: TRBJ2-1; cdr3_nt: TGTGCCAGCAGGTTAAACACGGCTTACAATGAGCAGTTCTTC; cdr3_aa: CASRLNTAYNEQFF
v_call: TRBV23-1; clone_size: NA; d_call: NA; j_call: TRBJ1-1; cdr3_nt: TGCGCCAGCAGTCCACAGGACAGCCAAGCTTTCTTT; cdr3_aa: CASSPQDSQAFF
v_call: TRBV28; clone_size: once; d_call: NA; j_call: TRBJ2-2; cdr3_nt: TGTGCCAGCAGTCGACAGGACCTCACCGGGGAGCTGTTTTTT; cdr3_aa: CASSRQDLTGELFF
v_call: TRBV4-2; clone_size: NA; d_call: TRBD2; j_call: TRBJ2-1; cdr3_nt: TGTGCCAGCAGCCAGGGGGGGGGCTCCTACAATGAGCAGTTCTTC; cdr3_aa: CASSQGGGSYNEQFF
v_call: TRBV19; clone_size: NA; d_call: NA; j_call: TRBJ2-7; cdr3_nt: TGTGCCAGTAGTATCGGCGGGTCCATCGCCTACGAGCAGTACTTC; cdr3_aa: CASSIGGSIAYEQYF
v_call: TRBV27; clone_size: NA; d_call: NA; j_call: TRBJ1-4; cdr3_nt: TGTGCCAGCAGTTTACGGGAGGGTAATGAAAAACTGTTTTTT; cdr3_aa: CASSLREGNEKLFF
v_call: TRBV7-9; clone_size: NA; d_call: TRBD2; j_call: TRBJ2-3; cdr3_nt: TGTGCCAGCAGCAAGGGACTAGCGGGAGTAGGAGATACGCAGTATTTT; cdr3_aa: CASSKGLAGVGDTQYF
v_call: TRBV7-9; clone_size: NA; d_call: NA; j_call: TRBJ2-2; cdr3_nt: TGTGCCGACCTGACACAAACCGGGGAGCTGTTTTTT; cdr3_aa: CADLTQTGELFF
v_call: TRBV7-6; clone_size: NA; d_call: NA; j_call: TRBJ1-6; cdr3_nt: TGTGCCAGCAGCTTGGCCGGCACAGGGTTTTCACCCCTCCACTTT; cdr3_aa: CASSLAGTGFSPLHF
v_call: TRBV23-1; clone_size: NA; d_call: TRBD1; j_call: TRBJ1-6; cdr3_nt: TGCGCCAGCAGTCACCTCGGACAGGGGGATTCACCCCTCCACTTT; cdr3_aa: CASSHLGQGDSPLHF
v_call: TRBV5-1; clone_size: NA; d_call: TRBD1; j_call: TRBJ1-1; cdr3_nt: TGCGCCAGCAGCACGCCGGAACAGGGGAGCACTGAAGCTTTCTTT; cdr3_aa: CASSTPEQGSTEAFF
v_call: TRBV28; clone_size: NA; d_call: TRBD2; j_call: TRBJ2-1; cdr3_nt: TGTGCCAGCAGTCCTAGCGGGGGGAGCTCCTACAATGAGCAGTTCTTC; cdr3_aa: CASSPSGGSSYNEQFF
v_call: TRBV28; clone_size: few; d_call: NA; j_call: TRBJ2-7; cdr3_nt: TGTGCCAGCAGTACCTACAACGAGCAGTACTTC; cdr3_aa: CASSTYNEQYF
v_call: TRBV7-9; clone_size: NA; d_call: NA; j_call: TRBJ1-2; cdr3_nt: TGTGCCAGCAGCCATCGGACAGCCAACTATGGCTACACCTTC; cdr3_aa: CASSHRTANYGYTF